The entry below describes one T cell receptor beta chain. This clone was picked up one time. This clone's antigen is unknown. No qualities accompany the bases; no much larger clone lies one base away. The data originate from a study of T cell changes during pregnancy in multiple sclerosis (dated 2019 in TCRdb). Describing the broader study: Changes in the T cell repertoire over the course of pregnancy were examined in this study in women with multiple sclerosis.

Libraries were prepared through the immunoSEQ multiplex PCR assay. Here the immuneACCESS table is served through TCRdb, limited to in-frame sequences with V and J called. Missing clones are a known gap in these copies; in checked studies unresolved V genes cover under half, and the rest lacks a known reason. The sample yields 50,000 to 60,000 clones; approximately 90% were counted once. Around 1.7% of the sample rests with the top ten. The CDR3 goes from the cysteine to the phenylalanine over 14 residues. The CDR3 DNA has 42 bases and is translated from base 1. Looking up the germline V gene (reference sequence) yields CDR1 SGHNT and CDR2 YYREEE. V ends up 5 bases short and J 4 bases short, with an unmatched junction base count of 7.

The sequence derives from a female donor with multiple sclerosis, enrolled in a pregnancy study. Sequencing used peripheral blood, obtained after pregnancy. The chain employs TRBV5-4 and TRBJ1-1, with 8 junctional bases fitting TRBD1. The DNA reads as follows: TGTGCCAGCAGGGCAGGGGGCATAGGCACTGAAGCTTTCTTT. This sequence encodes CASRAGGIGTEAFF.